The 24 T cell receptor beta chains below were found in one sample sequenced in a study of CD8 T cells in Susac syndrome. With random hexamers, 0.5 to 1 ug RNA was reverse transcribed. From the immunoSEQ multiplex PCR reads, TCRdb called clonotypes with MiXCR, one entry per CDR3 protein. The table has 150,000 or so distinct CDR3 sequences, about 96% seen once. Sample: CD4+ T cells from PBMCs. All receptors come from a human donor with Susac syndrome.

The CDR3 reads CAWSRASNQPQHF. The DNA for the CDR3 is TGTGCCTGGAGTCGGGCCAGCAATCAGCCCCAGCATTTT. The chain recombines TRBV30 with TRBJ1-5; D unresolved. Per germline, CDR1 GTSNPN and CDR2 SVGIG (reference sequence). The CDR3 covers 13 residues. Trimming took off 2 bases at V and 1 base at J, with 6 bases between the two ends.

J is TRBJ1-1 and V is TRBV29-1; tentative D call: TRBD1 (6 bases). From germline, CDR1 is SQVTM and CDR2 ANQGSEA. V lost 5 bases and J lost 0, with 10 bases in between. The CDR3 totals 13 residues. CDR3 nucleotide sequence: TGCAGCGTTTCAGACAGGATGAACACTGAAGCTTTCTTT. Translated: CSVSDRMNTEAFF.

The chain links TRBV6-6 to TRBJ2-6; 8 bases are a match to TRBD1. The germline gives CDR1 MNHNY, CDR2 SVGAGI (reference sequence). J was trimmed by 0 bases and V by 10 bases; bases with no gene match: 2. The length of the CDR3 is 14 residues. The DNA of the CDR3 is TGTGCCACCGACAGGGGCTCTGGGGCCAACGTCCTGACTTTC. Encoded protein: CATDRGSGANVLTF.

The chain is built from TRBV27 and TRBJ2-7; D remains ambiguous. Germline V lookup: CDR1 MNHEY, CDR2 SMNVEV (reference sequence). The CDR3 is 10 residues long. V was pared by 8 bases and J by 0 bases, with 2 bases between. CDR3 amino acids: CASHSYEQYF. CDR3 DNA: TGTGCCAGCCACTCCTACGAGCAGTACTTC.

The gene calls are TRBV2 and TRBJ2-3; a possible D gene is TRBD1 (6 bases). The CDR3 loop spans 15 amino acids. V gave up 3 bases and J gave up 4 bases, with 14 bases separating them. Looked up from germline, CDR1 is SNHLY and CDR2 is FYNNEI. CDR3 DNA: TGTGCCAGCAGTGACAGGGGCCAGCCATCAGATACGCAGTATTTT. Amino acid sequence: CASSDRGQPSDTQYF.

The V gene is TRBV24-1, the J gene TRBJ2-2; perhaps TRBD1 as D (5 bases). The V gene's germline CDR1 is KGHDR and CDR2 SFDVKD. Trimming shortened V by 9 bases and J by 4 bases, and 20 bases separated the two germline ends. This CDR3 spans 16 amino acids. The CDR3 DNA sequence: TGTGCCACCTCCGACAGACGTCGATCGGCCACCGGGGAGCTGTTTTTT. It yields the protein CATSDRRRSATGELFF.

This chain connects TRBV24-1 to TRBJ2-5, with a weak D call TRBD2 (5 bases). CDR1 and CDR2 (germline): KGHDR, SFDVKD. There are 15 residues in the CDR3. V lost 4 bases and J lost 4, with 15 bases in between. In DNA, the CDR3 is TGTGCCACCAGTGACCCCAGAGGGTTGGGAGAGACCCAGTACTTC. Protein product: CATSDPRGLGETQYF.

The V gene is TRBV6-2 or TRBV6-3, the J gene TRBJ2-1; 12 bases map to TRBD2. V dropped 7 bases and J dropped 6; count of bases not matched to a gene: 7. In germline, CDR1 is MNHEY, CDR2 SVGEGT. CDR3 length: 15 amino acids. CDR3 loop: CASTAGTSGPNEQFF. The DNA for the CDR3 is TGTGCCAGCACCGCCGGGACTAGCGGGCCCAATGAGCAGTTCTTC.

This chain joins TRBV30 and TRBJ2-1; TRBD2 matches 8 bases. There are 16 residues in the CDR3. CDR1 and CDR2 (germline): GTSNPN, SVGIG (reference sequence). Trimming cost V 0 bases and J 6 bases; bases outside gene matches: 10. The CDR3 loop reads CAWSVQASGRPNEQFF. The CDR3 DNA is TGTGCCTGGAGTGTACAGGCTAGCGGGCGACCCAATGAGCAGTTCTTC.

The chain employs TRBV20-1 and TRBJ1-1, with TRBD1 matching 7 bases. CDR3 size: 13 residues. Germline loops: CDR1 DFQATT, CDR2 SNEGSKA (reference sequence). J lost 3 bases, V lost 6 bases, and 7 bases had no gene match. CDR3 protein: CSAPYDRDTEAFF. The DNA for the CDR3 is TGCAGTGCACCATACGACAGGGACACTGAAGCTTTCTTT.

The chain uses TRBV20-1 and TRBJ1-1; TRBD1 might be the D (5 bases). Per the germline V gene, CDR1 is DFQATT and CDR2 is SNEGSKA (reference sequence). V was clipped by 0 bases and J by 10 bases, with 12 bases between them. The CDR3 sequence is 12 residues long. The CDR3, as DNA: TGCAGTGCTAGAGAGGACACCCGACTAGCTTTCTTT. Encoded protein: CSAREDTRLAFF.

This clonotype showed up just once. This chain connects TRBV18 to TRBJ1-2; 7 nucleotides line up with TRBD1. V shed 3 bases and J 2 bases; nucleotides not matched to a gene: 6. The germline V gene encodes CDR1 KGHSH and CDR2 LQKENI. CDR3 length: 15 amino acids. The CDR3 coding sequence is TGTGCCAGCTCACCCTTGTCGGGACAGAACTATGGCTACACCTTC. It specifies CASSPLSGQNYGYTF.

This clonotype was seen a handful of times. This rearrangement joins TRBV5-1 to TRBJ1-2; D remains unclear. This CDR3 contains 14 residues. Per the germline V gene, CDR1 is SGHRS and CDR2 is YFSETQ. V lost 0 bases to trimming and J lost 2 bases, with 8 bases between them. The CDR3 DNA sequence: TGCGCCAGCAGCTTGGTGGATAGGAACTATGGCTACACCTTC. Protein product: CASSLVDRNYGYTF.

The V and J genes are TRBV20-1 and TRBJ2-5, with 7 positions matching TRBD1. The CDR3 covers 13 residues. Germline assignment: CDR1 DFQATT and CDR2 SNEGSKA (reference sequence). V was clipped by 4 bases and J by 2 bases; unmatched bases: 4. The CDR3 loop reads CSAITGAQETQYF. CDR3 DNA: TGCAGTGCTATAACAGGGGCTCAAGAGACCCAGTACTTC.

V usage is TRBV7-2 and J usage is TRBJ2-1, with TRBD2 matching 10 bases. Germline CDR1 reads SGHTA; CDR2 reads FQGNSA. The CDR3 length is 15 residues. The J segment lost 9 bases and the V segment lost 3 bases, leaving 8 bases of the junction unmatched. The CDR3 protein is CASSFFTSGTIEQFF. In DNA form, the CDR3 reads TGTGCCAGCAGCTTTTTCACTAGCGGGACAATTGAGCAGTTCTTC.

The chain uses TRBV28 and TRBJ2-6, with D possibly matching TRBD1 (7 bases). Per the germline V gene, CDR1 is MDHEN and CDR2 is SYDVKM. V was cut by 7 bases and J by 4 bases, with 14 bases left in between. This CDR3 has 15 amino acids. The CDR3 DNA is TGTGCCAGCAAGGGAGGACAGGCGGGGGCCAACGTCCTGACTTTC. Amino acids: CASKGGQAGANVLTF. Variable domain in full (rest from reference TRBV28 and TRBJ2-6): DVKVTQSSRYLVKRTGEKVFLECVQDMDHENMFWYRQDPGLGLRLIYFSYDVKMKEKGDIPEGYSVSREKKERFSLILESASTNQTSMYLCASKGGQAGANVLTFGAGSRLTVL.

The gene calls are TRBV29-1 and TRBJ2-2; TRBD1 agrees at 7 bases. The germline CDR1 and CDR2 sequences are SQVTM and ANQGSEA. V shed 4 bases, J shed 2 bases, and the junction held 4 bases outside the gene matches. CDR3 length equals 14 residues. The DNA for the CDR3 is TGCAGCGTTGGGAGACAGGGTAACACCGGGGAGCTGTTTTTT. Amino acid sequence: CSVGRQGNTGELFF.

The CDR3: CASSYRSSGVAEQFF. The CDR3 DNA reads as TGTGCCAGCAGTTACAGGTCTAGCGGGGTCGCAGAGCAGTTCTTC. The chain carries TRBV6-5 and TRBJ2-1; 9 positions agree with TRBD2. The CDR3 has 15 amino acids. Germline loops: CDR1 MNHEY, CDR2 SVGAGI. Losses at the gene ends were 2 bases for V and 10 bases for J; bases not matched to a gene: 9.

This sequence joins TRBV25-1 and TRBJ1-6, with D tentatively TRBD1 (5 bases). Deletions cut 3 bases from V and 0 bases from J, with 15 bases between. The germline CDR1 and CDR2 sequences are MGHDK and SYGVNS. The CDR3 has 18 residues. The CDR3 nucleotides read TGTGCCAGCAGTGAGGGACGGAAGGGAAGCTCCTATAATTCACCCCTCCACTTT. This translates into CASSEGRKGSSYNSPLHF. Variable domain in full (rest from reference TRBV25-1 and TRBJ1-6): EADIYQTPRYLVIGTGKKITLECSQTMGHDKMYWYQQDPGMELHLIHYSYGVNSTEKGDLSSESTVSRIRTEHFPLTLESARPSHTSQYLCASSEGRKGSSYNSPLHFGNGTRLTVT.

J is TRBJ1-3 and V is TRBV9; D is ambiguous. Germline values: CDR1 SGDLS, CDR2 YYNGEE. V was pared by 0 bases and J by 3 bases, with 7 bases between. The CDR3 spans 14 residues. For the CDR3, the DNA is TGTGCCAGCAGCGTAGATACACGTGGAAACACCATATATTTT. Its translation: CASSVDTRGNTIYF.

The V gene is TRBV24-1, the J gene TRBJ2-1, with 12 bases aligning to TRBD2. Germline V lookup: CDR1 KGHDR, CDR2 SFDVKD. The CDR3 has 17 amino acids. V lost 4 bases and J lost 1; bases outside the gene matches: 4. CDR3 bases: TGTGCCACCAGTGACGCACTAGCGGGAGGTTCCTACAATGAGCAGTTCTTC. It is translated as CATSDALAGGSYNEQFF.

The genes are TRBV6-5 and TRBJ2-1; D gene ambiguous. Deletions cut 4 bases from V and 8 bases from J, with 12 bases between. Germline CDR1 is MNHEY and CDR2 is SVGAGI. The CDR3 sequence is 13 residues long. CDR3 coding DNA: TGTGCCAGCAGTTCCCTAAAAAGAGATGAGCAGTTCTTC. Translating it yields CASSSLKRDEQFF.

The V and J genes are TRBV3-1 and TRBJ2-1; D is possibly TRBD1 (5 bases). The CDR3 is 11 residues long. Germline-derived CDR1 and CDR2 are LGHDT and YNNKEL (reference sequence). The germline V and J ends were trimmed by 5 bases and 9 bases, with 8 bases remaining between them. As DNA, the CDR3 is TGTGCCAGCAGCAAAGGGGTTGAGCAGTTCTTC. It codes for CASSKGVEQFF.

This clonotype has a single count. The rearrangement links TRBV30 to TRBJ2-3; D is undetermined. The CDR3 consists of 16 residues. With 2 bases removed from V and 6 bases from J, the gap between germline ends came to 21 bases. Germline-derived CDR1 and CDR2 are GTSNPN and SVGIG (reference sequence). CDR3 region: CAWSLWSGRRSDTQYF. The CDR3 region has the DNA TGTGCCTGGAGTCTTTGGTCCGGCAGGCGATCGGATACGCAGTATTTT.